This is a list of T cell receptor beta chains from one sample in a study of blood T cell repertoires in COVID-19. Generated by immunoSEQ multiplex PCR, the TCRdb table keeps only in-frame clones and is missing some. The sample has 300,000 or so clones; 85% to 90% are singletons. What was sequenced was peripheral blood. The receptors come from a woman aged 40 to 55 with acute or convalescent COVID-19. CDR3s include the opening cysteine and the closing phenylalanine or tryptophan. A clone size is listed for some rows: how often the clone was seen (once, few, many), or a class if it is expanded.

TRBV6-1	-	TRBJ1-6	CASSEVPSVEGILSPLHF
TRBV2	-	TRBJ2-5	CASSPDRVETQYF
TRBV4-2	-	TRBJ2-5	CASSETGTRSLETQYF
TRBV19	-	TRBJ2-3	CASSIAGLQGTQYF
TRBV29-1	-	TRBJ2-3	CSVERGTDTQYF
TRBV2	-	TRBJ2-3	CATLAGGPADTQYF
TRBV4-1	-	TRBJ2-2	CASSQDLTTGELFF
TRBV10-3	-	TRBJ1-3	CAIRQGLEVGNTIYF
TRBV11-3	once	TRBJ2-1	CASSPNEQFF
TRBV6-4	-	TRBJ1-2	CASSLTGAGGYTF
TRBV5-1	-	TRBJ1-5	CASSSGQVNQPQHF
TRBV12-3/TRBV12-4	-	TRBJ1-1	CASRPGTGSKTFF
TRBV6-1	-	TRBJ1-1	CASSAGGWGTEAFF
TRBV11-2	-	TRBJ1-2	CASSLVDYYGYTF
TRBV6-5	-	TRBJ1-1	CASSTLGGIGEAFF
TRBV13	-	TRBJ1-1	CASSLGQNTEAFF
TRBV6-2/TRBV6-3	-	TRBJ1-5	CASSWTGNQPQHF
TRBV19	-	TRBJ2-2	CASGLGDTGELFF
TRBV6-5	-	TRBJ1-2	CASNGQGYGYTF
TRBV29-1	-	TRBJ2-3	CSVTGFRETDTQYF
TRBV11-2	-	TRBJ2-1	CASSVRRRTSGTYNEQFF
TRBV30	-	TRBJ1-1	CAWRLAWDRGSHTEAFF
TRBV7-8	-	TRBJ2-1	CASSLAALTSGGAFDEQFF
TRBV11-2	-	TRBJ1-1	CASSLDPVPGTEAFF
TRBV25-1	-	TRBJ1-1	CASSIGENTEAFF
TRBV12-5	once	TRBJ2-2	CASGLALWTLDSLTGELFF
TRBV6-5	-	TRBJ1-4	CASRPGTHNEKLFF
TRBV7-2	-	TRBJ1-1	CASSPGITTEAFF
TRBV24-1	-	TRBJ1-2	CATSDPGQQYYGYTF
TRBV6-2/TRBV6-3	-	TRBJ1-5	CASSYTGSNQPQHF
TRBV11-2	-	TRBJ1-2	CASSLGGVFNYGYTF
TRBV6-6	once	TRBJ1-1	CASFARAAFF
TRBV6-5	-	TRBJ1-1	CASSYEGAHTEAFF
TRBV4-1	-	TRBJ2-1	CASSQSSGVYNEQFF
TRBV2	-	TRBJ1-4	CASRDQRDSGNEKLFF
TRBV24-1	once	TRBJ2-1	CATSDSTGTDYNEQFF
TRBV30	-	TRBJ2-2	CAWSVRQGGELFF
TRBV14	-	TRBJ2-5	CASSQGGGQETQYF
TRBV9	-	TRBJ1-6	CASSVVDRGRSPLHF
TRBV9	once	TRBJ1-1	CASSEGQSNTEAFF
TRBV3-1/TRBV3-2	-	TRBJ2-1	CASSRTGLAVAYNEQFF
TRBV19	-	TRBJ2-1	CASTPMGGGSGQFF
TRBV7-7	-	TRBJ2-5	CASSLGQGRQETQYF
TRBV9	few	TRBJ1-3	CASSVGGDSGNTIYF
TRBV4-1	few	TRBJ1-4	CASSQGGTGGYEKLFF
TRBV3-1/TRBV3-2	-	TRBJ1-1	CASSRGTAPEAFF
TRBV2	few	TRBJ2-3	CASKGTFVDTQYF
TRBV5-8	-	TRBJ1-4	CASSLTNYKLFF
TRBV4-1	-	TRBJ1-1	CASSPSGQANTEAFF
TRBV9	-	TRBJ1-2	CASSAYLGIGYGYTF
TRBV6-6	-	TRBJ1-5	CASEGGSNQPQHF
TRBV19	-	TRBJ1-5	CASSPSPGQGNQPQHF
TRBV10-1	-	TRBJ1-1	CASSEGTGANTEAFF
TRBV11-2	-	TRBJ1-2	CASRWDQGQGYTF
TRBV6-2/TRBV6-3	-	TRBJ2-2	CASSTRTGSGELFF
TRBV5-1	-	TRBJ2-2	CASSLGPSTGELFF
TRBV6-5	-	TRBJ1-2	CASSYTLGSNYGYTF
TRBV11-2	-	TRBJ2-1	CASSFRPTDNEQFF
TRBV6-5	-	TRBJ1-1	CASSRSPGQDTEAFF
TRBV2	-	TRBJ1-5	CASSPGVGHPNQPQHF